Listed below are T cell receptor beta chains from one sample, sequenced in a study of T cells after posttransplantation cyclophosphamide. The data were produced by immunoSEQ multiplex PCR, yet TCRdb's version contains in-frame clones alone and is incomplete. The sample lists approximately 45,000 clones, roughly nine tenths seen once, with 3% to 3.5% in the top ten. Sequenced sample: PBMCs. These receptors all come from a woman between 50 and 59 years old in good health and a related stem cell transplant donor. The CDR3 runs from the conserved cysteine through the conserved F or W. The D gene is left open where the match is weak. The size of a clone is reported for some rows only, either as once, few or many, or as a class for expanded clones.

J gene	V gene	D gene	clone size	CDR3 DNA	CDR3 protein
TRBJ1-2	TRBV6-5	.	.	TGTGCCAGCAGTTACAGTCAGGTTTCTGGCTACACCTTC	CASSYSQVSGYTF
TRBJ2-5	TRBV4-2	TRBD2	.	TGTGCCAGCAGCCAATTCTCTAGCGGCCCCTCCCAAGAGACCCAGTACTTC	CASSQFSSGPSQETQYF
TRBJ1-4	TRBV5-1	.	.	TGCGCCAGCAGCCAAACGGGCGGGGTTTGGGAAAAACTGTTTTTT	CASSQTGGVWEKLFF
TRBJ1-5	TRBV6-5	.	.	TGTGCCAGCAATTCAGGGAACAATCAGCCCCAGCATTTT	CASNSGNNQPQHF
TRBJ1-5	TRBV11-2	TRBD1	.	TGTGCCAGCAGCTTAGGAAGACAGGGAAGATATAGCAATCAGCCCCAGCATTTT	CASSLGRQGRYSNQPQHF
TRBJ1-6	TRBV5-1	.	.	TGCGCCAGCAGCTCTGACAGCAGGAGCTCCTATAATTCACCCCTCCACTTT	CASSSDSRSSYNSPLHF
TRBJ1-1	TRBV28	.	.	TGTGCCAGCAGTTTGCGGGGCACTGAAGCTTTCTTT	CASSLRGTEAFF
TRBJ2-7	TRBV5-6	TRBD2	.	TGTGCCAGCAGTTCCCTTGGGACTAGGATCTACGAGCAGTACTTC	CASSSLGTRIYEQYF
TRBJ2-7	TRBV7-3	.	.	TGTGCCAGCAGCTTACCCGGTATGAGCTACGAGCAGTACTTC	CASSLPGMSYEQYF
TRBJ2-1	TRBV13	TRBD2	.	TGTGCCAGCGCACTAGCGGTTGACAATGAGCAGTTCTTC	CASALAVDNEQFF
TRBJ2-7	TRBV10-1	.	.	TGCGCCAGCAGTGAGAGGGACATACCTACCTACGAGCAGTACTTC	CASSERDIPTYEQYF
TRBJ1-1	TRBV5-1	.	.	TGCGCCAGCAGCTTGGAAGGGGGTTCCACTGAAGCTTTCTTT	CASSLEGGSTEAFF
TRBJ2-7	TRBV10-3	TRBD2	.	TGTGCCATCAGCCACTCTAGCGGGAGTTACGAGCAGTACTTC	CAISHSSGSYEQYF
TRBJ2-1	TRBV27	.	.	TGTGCCAGCAGTCCACGACTGAGGAGCTCCTACAATGAGCAGTTCTTC	CASSPRLRSSYNEQFF
TRBJ1-2	TRBV9	TRBD1	.	TGTGCCAGCAGCGTGGAGGGACAGCTTAACTATGACTACACCTTC	CASSVEGQLNYDYTF
TRBJ1-5	TRBV7-9	TRBD1	once	TGTGCCAGCAGCTTAGGTCCAGGGACAGGCAATCAGCCCCAGCATTTT	CASSLGPGTGNQPQHF
TRBJ2-2	TRBV5-1	.	.	TGCGCCAGCAGCTTGGGAGACAGGAACACCGGGGAGCTGTTTTTT	CASSLGDRNTGELFF
TRBJ2-1	TRBV5-1	TRBD2	.	TGCGCCAGCAGCCGTTCCTCCCCCGACGGCGGGAGTTATGAGCAGTTCTTC	CASSRSSPDGGSYEQFF
TRBJ2-7	TRBV14	TRBD2	.	TGTGCCAGCAGCCAAGACCGGGGAGCGGGAGTCTCCTACGAGCAGTACTTC	CASSQDRGAGVSYEQYF
TRBJ1-1	TRBV6-6	.	.	TGTGCCAGCAGTTACGCACAATCCACTGAAGCTTTCTTT	CASSYAQSTEAFF
TRBJ2-1	TRBV7-9	TRBD2	.	TGTGCCAGCGGCGGGACTAGCGGGGGGGTCAATGAGCAGTTCTTC	CASGGTSGGVNEQFF
TRBJ2-1	TRBV9	TRBD1	.	TGTGCCAGCAGCCCGCAGGGGGCTTACAATGAGCAGTTCTTC	CASSPQGAYNEQFF
TRBJ2-2	TRBV28	.	.	TGTGCCACCTCGACCGGGGAGCTGTTTTTT	CATSTGELFF
TRBJ2-5	TRBV25-1	TRBD1	.	TGTGCCAGCGGGCAAGGGACAGGGGGAGAGACCCAGTACTTC	CASGQGTGGETQYF
TRBJ1-6	TRBV5-1	.	.	TGCGCCAGCAGCTGGGGACACCAGGGTAATTCACCCCTCCACTTT	CASSWGHQGNSPLHF
TRBJ2-1	TRBV27	.	.	TGTGCCAGCAGTTCAGCAGGTGAGCAGTTCTTC	CASSSAGEQFF
TRBJ2-3	TRBV7-3	TRBD2	.	TGTGCCAGCAGCTTAGCTAGCGGGAGGTCCGATACGCAGTATTTT	CASSLASGRSDTQYF
TRBJ1-1	TRBV28	.	.	TGTGCCAGCAGTTTAACGAGGAACACTGAAGCTTTCTTT	CASSLTRNTEAFF
TRBJ2-7	TRBV6-1	.	once	TGTGCCAGCAGGTCTGGGGGCTTCTACGAGCAGTACTTC	CASRSGGFYEQYF
TRBJ1-5	TRBV5-1	.	.	TGCGCCAGCAGCTTGGCAGGGAGCAATCAGCCCCAGCATTTT	CASSLAGSNQPQHF
TRBJ2-7	TRBV6-1	TRBD1	.	TGTGCCAGCAGTGAAGCGGGGACAGGGGGCCACTACGAGCAGTACTTC	CASSEAGTGGHYEQYF
TRBJ1-1	TRBV6-1	.	once	TGTGCCAGCAGTGAAGGGCCCGGAGGTGGAACTGAAGCTTTCTTT	CASSEGPGGGTEAFF
TRBJ2-1	TRBV18	.	.	TGTGCCAGCTCACCGGAGGGTACCTACAATGAGCAGTTCTTC	CASSPEGTYNEQFF
TRBJ1-2	TRBV18	.	.	TGTGCCAGCTCACCACGCAGGGAAGGGGGCTACACCTTC	CASSPRREGGYTF
TRBJ1-3	TRBV11-2	.	.	TGTGCCAGCAGCTTAGGAACAGTCGTTGGAAACACCATATATTTT	CASSLGTVVGNTIYF
TRBJ1-6	TRBV5-3	TRBD1	.	TGTGCCAGAAGTCCCGGGACAGTTGATTCACCCCTCCACTTT	CARSPGTVDSPLHF
TRBJ2-5	TRBV5-8	TRBD2	.	TGTGCCAGCAGCTTGGTCCTAGCGGGGGGGCGCGAGACCCAGTACTTC	CASSLVLAGGRETQYF
TRBJ2-1	TRBV28	TRBD2	.	TGTGCCAGCAGTTCAAGTTGGGTAGCGGGAGGTTCGGGTGAGCAGTTCTTC	CASSSSWVAGGSGEQFF
TRBJ1-4	TRBV5-1	.	.	TGCGCCAGCAGCCAGAAGACAGCAACTAATGAAAAACTGTTTTTT	CASSQKTATNEKLFF
TRBJ1-1	TRBV18	TRBD1	.	TGTGCCAGCTCACCGGGACAGGGGAACACTGAAGCTTTCTTT	CASSPGQGNTEAFF
TRBJ2-5	TRBV29-1	TRBD2	.	TGCAGCGTGAGGCCAGCGGGGGGCTTTCAAGAGACCCAGTACTTC	CSVRPAGGFQETQYF
TRBJ1-1	TRBV6-1	TRBD1	.	TGTGCCAGCAGTGCACCCGGGACAGGGAGGCACACTGAAGCTTTCTTT	CASSAPGTGRHTEAFF
TRBJ1-5	TRBV4-2	.	.	TGTGCCAGCAGCCAAGAGGAGGGGCAGGGTCAGCCCCAGCATTTT	CASSQEEGQGQPQHF
TRBJ1-1	TRBV9	.	.	TGTGCCAGCAGCCCGGGGGGAGGGTTGGCTTTCTTT	CASSPGGGLAFF
TRBJ2-3	TRBV6-1	TRBD1	.	TGTGCCAGCAGGGAACAGGGGGTTGGCACAGATACGCAGTATTTT	CASREQGVGTDTQYF
TRBJ2-5	TRBV5-1	TRBD2	once	TGCGCCAGCAGCTTTACTAGCGGAGAAGGAGAGACCCAGTACTTC	CASSFTSGEGETQYF
TRBJ1-5	TRBV16	.	.	TGTGCCAGCAGCCAATTGACAGGAGATAGCAATCAGCCCCAGCATTTT	CASSQLTGDSNQPQHF
TRBJ2-7	TRBV13	.	.	TGTGCCAGCAGCTTAGAACAGGGAGATAACTACGAGCAGTACTTC	CASSLEQGDNYEQYF
TRBJ2-7	TRBV10-2	TRBD2	.	TGCGCCAGCAGTGATGGACTAGCCTACGAGCAGTACTTC	CASSDGLAYEQYF
TRBJ2-1	TRBV2	.	.	TGTGCCAGCAGTGAAAGGAGCGGCCCAAATATAAACAATGAGCAGTTCTTC	CASSERSGPNINNEQFF
TRBJ1-1	TRBV5-1	TRBD1	.	TGCGCCAGCAGCCCCCGACAGGGGGCAAACACTGAAGCTTTCTTT	CASSPRQGANTEAFF
TRBJ2-3	TRBV2	TRBD2	.	TGTGCCAGCAGCGGGACTAGCGGTAGCACAGATACGCAGTATTTT	CASSGTSGSTDTQYF
TRBJ1-2	TRBV6-6	TRBD1	.	TGTGCCAGCAGCCCTGGACAGGTTTATGGCTACACCTTC	CASSPGQVYGYTF
TRBJ2-2	TRBV14	.	.	TGTGCCAGCAGCCAAGTGACGGGGTTGAACACCGGGGAGCTGTTTTTT	CASSQVTGLNTGELFF